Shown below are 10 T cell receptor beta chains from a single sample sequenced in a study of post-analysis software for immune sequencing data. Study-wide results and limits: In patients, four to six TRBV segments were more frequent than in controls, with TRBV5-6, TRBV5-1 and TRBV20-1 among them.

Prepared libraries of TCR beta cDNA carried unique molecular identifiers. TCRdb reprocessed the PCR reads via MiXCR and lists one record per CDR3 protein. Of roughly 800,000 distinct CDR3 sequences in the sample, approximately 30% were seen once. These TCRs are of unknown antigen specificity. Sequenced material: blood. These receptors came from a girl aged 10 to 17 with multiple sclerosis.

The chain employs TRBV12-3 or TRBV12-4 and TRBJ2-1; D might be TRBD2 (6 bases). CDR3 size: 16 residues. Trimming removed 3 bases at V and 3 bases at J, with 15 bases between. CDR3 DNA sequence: TGTGCCAGCAGTTTGCCGGTGAGCGGGTACTACAATGAGCAGTTCTTC. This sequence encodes CASSLPVSGYYNEQFF.

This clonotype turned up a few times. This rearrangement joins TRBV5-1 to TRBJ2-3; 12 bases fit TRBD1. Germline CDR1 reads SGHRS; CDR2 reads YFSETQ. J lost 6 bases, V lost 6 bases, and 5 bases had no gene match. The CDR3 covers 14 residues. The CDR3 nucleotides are TGCGCCAGCAAGGGACAGGGGGCGGCGGATACGCAGTATTTT. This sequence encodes CASKGQGAADTQYF.

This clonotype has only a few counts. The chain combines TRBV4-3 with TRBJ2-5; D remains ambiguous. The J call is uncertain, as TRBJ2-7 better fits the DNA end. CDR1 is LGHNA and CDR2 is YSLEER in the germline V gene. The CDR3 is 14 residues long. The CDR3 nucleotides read TGCGCCAGCAGCCAAGATGAGAATCCCTACGAGCAGTACTTC. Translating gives CASSQDENPYEQYF.

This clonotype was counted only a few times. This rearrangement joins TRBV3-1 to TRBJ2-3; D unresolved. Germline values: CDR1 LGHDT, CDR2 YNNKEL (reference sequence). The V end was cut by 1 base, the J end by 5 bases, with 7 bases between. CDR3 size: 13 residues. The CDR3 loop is CASSQARVDTQYF. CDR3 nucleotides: TGTGCCAGCAGCCAAGCTCGTGTAGATACGCAGTATTTT.

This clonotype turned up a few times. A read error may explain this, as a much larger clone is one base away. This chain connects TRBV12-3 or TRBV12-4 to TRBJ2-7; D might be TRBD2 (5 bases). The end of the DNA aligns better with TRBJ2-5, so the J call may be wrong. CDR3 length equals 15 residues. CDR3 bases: TGTGCCAGCAGCCGCCTAGCTATAGATTCAGAGACCCAGTACTTC. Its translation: CASSRLAIDSETQYF.

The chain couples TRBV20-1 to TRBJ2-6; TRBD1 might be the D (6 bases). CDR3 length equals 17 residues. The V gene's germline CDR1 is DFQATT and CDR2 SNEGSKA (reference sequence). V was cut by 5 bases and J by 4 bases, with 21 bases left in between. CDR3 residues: CSAARLLGASGANVLTF. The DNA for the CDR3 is TGCAGTGCTGCAAGACTCTTGGGGGCCTCGGGGGCCAACGTCCTGACTTTC.

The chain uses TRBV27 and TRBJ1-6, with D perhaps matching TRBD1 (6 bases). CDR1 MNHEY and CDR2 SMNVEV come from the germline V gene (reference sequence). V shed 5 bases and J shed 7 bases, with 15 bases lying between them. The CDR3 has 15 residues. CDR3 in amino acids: CASSETGLRNSPLHF. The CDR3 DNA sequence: TGTGCCAGCAGTGAAACAGGGTTGAGAAATTCACCCCTCCACTTT.

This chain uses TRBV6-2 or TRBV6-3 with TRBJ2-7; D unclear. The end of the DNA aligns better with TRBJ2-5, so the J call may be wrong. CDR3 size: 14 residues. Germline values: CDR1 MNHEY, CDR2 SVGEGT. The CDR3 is CASSYLSWSETQYF. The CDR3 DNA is TGTGCCAGCAGTTACTTATCCTGGAGCGAGACCCAGTACTTC.

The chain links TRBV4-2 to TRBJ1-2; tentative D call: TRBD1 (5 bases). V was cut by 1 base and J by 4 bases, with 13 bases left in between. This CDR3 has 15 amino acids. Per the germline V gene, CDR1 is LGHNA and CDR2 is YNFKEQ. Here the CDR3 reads CASSQGNSGGYGYTF. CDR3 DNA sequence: TGTGCCAGCAGCCAAGGAAATTCCGGGGGCTATGGCTACACCTTC.

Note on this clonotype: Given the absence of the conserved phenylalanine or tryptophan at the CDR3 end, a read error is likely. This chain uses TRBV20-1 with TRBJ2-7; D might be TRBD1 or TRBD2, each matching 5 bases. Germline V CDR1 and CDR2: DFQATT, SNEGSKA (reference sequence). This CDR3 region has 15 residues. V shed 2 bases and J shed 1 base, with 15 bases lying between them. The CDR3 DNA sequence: TGCAGTGCTAGAATATCCGGGACGGGATCCTACGAGCAGTACTGC. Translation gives CSARISGTGSYEQYC.